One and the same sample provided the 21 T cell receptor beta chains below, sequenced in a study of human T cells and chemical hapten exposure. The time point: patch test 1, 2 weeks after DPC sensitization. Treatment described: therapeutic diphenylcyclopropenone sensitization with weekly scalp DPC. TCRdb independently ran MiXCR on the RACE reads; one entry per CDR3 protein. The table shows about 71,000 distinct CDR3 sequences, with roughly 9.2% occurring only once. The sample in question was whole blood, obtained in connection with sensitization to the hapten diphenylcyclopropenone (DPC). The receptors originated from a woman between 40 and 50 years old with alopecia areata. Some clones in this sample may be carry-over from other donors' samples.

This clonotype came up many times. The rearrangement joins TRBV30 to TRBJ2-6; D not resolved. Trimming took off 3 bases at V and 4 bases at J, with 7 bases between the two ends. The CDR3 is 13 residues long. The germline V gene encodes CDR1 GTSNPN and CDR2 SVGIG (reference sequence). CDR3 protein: CAWRTMGANVLTF. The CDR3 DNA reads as TGTGCCTGGAGGACCATGGGGGCCAACGTCCTGACTTTC.

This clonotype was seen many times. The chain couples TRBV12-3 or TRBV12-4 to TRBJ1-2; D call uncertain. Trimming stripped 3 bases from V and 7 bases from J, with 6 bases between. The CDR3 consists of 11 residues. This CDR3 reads CASSFGSGYTF. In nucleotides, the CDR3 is TGTGCCAGCAGTTTTGGATCTGGCTACACCTTC.

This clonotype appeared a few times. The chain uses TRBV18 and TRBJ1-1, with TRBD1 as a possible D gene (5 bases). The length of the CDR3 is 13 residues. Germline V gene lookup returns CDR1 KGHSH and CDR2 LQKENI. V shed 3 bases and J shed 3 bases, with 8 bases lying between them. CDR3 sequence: CASSPPGDTEAFF. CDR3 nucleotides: TGTGCCAGCTCACCCCCGGGGGACACTGAAGCTTTCTTT.

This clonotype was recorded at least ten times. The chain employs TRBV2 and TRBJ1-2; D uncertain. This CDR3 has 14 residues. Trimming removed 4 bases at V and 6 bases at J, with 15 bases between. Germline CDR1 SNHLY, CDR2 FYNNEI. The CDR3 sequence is CASSGPVIFNGYTF. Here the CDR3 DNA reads TGTGCCAGCAGTGGACCCGTGATCTTTAATGGCTACACCTTC.

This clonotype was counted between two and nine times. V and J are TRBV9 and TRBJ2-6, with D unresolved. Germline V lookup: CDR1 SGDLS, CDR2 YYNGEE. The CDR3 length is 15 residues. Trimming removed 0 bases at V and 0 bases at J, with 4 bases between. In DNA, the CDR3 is TGTGCCAGCAGCGTAGGGTCCTCTGGGGCCAACGTCCTGACTTTC. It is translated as CASSVGSSGANVLTF.

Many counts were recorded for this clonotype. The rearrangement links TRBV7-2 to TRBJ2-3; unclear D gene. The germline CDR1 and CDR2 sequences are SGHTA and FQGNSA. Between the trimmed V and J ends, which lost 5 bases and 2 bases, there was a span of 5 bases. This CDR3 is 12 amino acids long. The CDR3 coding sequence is TGTGCCAGCAGCACCTACACAGATACGCAGTATTTT. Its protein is CASSTYTDTQYF.

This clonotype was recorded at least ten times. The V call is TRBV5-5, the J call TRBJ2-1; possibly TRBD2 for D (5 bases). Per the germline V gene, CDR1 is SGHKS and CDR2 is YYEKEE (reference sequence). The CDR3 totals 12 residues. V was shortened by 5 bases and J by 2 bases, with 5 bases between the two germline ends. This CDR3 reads CASRRAYNEQFF. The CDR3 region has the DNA TGTGCCAGCAGGAGGGCCTACAATGAGCAGTTCTTC.

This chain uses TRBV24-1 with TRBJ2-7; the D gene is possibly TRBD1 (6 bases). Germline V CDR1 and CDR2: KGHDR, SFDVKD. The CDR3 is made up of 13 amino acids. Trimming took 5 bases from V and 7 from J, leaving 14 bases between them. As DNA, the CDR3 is TGTGCCACCAGTGGCTACAGGGCCGAGGAGCAGTACTTC. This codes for CATSGYRAEEQYF.

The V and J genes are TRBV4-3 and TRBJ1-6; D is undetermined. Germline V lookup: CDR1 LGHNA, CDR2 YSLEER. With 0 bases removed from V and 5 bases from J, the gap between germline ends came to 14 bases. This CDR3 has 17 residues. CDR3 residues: CASSQEVAAGNNSPLHF. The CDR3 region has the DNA TGCGCCAGCAGCCAAGAAGTAGCGGCAGGAAATAATTCACCCCTCCACTTT.

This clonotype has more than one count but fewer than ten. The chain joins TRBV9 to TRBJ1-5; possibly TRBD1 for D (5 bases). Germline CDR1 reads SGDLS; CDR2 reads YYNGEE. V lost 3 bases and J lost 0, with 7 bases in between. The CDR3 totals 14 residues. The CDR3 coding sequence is TGTGCCAGCAGCGCGACAGCTAGCAATCAGCCCCAGCATTTT. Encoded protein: CASSATASNQPQHF.

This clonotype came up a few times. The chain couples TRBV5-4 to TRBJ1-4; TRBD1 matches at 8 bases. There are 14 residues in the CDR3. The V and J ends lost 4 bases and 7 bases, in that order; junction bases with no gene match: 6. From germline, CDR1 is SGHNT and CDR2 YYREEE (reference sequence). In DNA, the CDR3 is TGTGCCAGCAGCACCGGACAGGGACGTGAAAAACTGTTTTTT. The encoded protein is CASSTGQGREKLFF.

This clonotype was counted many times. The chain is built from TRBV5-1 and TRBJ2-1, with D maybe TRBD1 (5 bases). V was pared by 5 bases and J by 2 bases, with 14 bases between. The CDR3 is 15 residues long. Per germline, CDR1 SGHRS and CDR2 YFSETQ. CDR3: CASSFDSLAYNEQFF. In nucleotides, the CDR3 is TGCGCCAGCAGTTTTGACAGTCTAGCCTACAATGAGCAGTTCTTC.

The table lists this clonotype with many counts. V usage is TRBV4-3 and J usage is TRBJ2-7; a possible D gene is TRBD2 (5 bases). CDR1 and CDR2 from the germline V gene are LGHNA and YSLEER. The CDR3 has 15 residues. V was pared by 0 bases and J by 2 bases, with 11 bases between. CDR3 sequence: CASSQDSGLPYEQYF. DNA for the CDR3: TGCGCCAGCAGCCAAGATTCTGGACTCCCCTACGAGCAGTACTTC.

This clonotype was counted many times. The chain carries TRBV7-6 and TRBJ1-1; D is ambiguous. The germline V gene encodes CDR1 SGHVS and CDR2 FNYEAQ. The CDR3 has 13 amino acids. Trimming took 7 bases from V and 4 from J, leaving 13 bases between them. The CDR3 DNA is TGTGCCAGCACCAGAGGAGTTGGCACTGAAGCTTTCTTT. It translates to CASTRGVGTEAFF.

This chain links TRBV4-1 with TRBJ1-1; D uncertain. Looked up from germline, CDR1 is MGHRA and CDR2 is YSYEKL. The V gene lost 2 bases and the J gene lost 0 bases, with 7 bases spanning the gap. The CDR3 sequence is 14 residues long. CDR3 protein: CASSQFEVNTEAFF. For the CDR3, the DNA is TGCGCCAGCAGCCAATTTGAGGTGAACACTGAAGCTTTCTTT.

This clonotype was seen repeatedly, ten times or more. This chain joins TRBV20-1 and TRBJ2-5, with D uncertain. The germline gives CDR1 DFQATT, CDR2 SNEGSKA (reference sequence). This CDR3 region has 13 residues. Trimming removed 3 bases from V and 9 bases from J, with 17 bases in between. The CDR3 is CSARTAVSRSQYF. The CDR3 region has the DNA TGCAGTGCTAGGACGGCAGTTAGCCGCTCCCAGTACTTC.

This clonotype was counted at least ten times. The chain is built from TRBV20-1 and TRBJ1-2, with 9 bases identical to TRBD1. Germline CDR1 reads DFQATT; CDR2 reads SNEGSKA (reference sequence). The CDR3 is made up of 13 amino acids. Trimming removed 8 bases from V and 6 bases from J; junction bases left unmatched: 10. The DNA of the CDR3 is TGCAGTCCCCGGGACAGGGTGGGTAATGGCTACACCTTC. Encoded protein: CSPRDRVGNGYTF.

CDR3 nucleotides: TGCAGCGTTGAAAATGGACAGGGGGGCTATGGCTACACCTTC. Its translation is CSVENGQGGYGYTF. The chain joins TRBV29-1 to TRBJ1-2, with TRBD1 matching over 10 bases. The V and J ends lost 2 bases and 4 bases, in that order; junction bases with no gene match: 4. Germline V gives CDR1 SQVTM, CDR2 ANQGSEA. CDR3 length: 14 residues.

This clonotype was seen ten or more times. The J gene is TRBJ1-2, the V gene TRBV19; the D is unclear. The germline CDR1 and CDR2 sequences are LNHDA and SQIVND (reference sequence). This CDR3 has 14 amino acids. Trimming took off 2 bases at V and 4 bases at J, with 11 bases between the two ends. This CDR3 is CASSITESVYGYTF. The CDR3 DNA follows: TGTGCCAGTAGTATAACAGAATCGGTCTATGGCTACACCTTC. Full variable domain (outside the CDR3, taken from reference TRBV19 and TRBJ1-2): DGGITQSPKYLFRKEGQNVTLSCEQNLNHDAMYWYRQDPGQGLRLIYYSQIVNDFQKGDIAEGYSVSREKKESFPLTVTSAQKNPTAFYLCASSITESVYGYTFGSGTRLTVV.

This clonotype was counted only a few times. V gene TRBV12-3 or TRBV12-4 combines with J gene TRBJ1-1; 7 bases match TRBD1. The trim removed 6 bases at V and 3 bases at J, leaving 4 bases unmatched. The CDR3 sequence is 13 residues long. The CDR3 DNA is TGTGCCAGCAGCTCCACAGGGGACACTGAAGCTTTCTTT. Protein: CASSSTGDTEAFF.

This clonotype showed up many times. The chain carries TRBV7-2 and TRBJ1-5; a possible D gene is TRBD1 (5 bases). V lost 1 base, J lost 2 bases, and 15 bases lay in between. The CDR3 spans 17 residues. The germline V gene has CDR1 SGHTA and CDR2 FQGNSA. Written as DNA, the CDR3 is TGTGCCAGCAGCTTAGGTGGGGCGAGAGGGGGCAATCAGCCCCAGCATTTT. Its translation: CASSLGGARGGNQPQHF.